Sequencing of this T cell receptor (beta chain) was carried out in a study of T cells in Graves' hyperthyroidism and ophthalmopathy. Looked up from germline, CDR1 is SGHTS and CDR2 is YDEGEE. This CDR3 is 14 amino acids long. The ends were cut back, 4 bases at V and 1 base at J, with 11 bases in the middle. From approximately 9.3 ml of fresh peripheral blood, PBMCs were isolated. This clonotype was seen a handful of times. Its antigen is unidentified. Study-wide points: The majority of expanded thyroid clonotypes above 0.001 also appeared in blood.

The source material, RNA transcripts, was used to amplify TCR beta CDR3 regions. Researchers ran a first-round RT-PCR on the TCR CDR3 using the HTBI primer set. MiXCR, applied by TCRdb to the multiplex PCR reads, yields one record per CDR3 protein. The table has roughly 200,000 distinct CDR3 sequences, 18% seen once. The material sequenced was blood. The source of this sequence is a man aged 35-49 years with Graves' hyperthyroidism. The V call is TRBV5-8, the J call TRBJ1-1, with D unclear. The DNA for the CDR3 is TGTGCCAGCAGCCCGTATTGGGGGAACACTGAAGCTTTCTTT. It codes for CASSPYWGNTEAFF.